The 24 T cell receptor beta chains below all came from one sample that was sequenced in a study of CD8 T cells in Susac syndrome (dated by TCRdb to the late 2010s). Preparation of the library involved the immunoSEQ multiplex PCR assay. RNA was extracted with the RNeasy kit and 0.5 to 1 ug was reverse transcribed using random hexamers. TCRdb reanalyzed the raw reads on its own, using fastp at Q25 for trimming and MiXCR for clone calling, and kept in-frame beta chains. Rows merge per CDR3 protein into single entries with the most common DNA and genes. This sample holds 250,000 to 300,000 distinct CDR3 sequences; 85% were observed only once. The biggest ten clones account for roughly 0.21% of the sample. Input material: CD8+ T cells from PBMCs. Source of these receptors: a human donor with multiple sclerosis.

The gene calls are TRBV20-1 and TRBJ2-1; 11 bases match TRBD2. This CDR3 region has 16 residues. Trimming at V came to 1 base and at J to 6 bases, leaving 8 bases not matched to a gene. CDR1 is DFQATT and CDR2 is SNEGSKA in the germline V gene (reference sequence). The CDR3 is CSARVPLAGEGNEQFF. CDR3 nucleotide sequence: TGCAGTGCTAGAGTCCCACTAGCGGGAGAAGGCAATGAGCAGTTCTTC.

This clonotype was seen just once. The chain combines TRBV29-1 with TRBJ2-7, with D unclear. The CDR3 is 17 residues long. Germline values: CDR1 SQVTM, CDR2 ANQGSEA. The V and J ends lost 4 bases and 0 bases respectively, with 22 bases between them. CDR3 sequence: CSVASPTSPSSSYEQYF. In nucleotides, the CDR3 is TGCAGCGTTGCATCGCCTACTTCTCCCTCAAGCTCCTACGAGCAGTACTTC.

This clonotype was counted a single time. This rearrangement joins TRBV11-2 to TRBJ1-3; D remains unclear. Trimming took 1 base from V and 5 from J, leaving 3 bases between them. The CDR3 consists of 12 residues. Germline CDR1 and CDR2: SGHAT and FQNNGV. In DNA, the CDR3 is TGTGCCAGCAGCTTAGTGAGAAACACCATATATTTT. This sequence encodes CASSLVRNTIYF.

The CDR3 DNA is TGTGCCAGCAGCTCCAGTAGGCCCTTAGCGGCCTCCTACAATGAGCAGTTCTTC. Residues: CASSSSRPLAASYNEQFF. V gene TRBV9 combines with J gene TRBJ2-1; weak D call: TRBD2 (6 bases). The CDR3 runs to 18 residues. Germline CDR1 SGDLS, CDR2 YYNGEE. V dropped 4 bases and J dropped 0 bases, with 20 bases sitting between them.

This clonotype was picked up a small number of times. This CDR3 reads CASSQDSGNTGELFF. The DNA for the CDR3 is TGCGCCAGCAGCCAAGATTCTGGTAACACCGGGGAGCTGTTTTTT. The J gene is TRBJ2-2, the V gene TRBV4-3; D call uncertain. CDR3 size: 15 residues. Germline V lookup: CDR1 LGHNA, CDR2 YSLEER. V lost 0 bases and J 2 bases, leaving 7 bases between the germline ends.

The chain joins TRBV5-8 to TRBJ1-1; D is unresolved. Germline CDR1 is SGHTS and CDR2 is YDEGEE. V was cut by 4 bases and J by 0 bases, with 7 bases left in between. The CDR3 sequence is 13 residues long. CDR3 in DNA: TGTGCCAGCAGCCCTTTAATGAACACTGAAGCTTTCTTT. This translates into CASSPLMNTEAFF.

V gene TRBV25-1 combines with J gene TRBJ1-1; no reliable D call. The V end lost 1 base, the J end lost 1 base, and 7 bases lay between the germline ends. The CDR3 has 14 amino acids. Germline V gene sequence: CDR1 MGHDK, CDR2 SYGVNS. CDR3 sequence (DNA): TGTGCCAGCAGTGAATGGTGGGAGAACACTGAAGCTTTCTTT. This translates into CASSEWWENTEAFF. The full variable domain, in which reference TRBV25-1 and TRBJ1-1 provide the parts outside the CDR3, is EADIYQTPRYLVIGTGKKITLECSQTMGHDKMYWYQQDPGMELHLIHYSYGVNSTEKGDLSSESTVSRIRTEHFPLTLESARPSHTSQYLCASSEWWENTEAFFGQGTRLTVV.

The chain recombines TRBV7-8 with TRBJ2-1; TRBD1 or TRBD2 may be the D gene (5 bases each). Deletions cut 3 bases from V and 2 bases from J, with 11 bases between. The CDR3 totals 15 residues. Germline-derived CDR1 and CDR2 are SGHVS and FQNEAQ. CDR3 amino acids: CASSFNRDPYNEQFF. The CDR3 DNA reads TGTGCCAGCAGCTTTAACCGGGACCCCTACAATGAGCAGTTCTTC.

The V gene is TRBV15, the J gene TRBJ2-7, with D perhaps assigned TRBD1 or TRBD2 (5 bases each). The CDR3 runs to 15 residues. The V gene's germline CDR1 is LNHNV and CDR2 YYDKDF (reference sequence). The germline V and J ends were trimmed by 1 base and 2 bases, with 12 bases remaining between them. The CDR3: CATSRGGGYAYEQYF. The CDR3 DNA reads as TGTGCCACCAGCAGAGGTGGGGGTTATGCCTACGAGCAGTACTTC.

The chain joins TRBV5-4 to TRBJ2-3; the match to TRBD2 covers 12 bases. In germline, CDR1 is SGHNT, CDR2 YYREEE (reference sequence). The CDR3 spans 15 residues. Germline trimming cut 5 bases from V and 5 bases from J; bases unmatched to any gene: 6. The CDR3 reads CASSPPGLAGDTQYF. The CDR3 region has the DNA TGTGCCAGCAGTCCCCCGGGACTAGCGGGAGATACGCAGTATTTT. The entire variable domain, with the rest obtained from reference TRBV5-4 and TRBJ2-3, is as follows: ETGVTQSPTHLIKTRGQQVTLRCSSQSGHNTVSWYQQALGQGPQFIFQYYREEENGRGNFPPRFSGLQFPNYSSELNVNALELDDSALYLCASSPPGLAGDTQYFGPGTRLTVL.

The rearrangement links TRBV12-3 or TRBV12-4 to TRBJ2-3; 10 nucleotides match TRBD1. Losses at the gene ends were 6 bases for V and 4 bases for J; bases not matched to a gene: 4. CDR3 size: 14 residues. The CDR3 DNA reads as TGTGCCAGCAGGCTGGACAGGGGGGCAGATACGCAGTATTTT. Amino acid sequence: CASRLDRGADTQYF.

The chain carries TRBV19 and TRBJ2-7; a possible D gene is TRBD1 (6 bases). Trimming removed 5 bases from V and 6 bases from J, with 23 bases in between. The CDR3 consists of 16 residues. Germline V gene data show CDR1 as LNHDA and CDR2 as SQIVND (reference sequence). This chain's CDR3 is CASSGGWGVDGFEQYF. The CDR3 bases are TGTGCCAGTAGTGGGGGCTGGGGCGTGGACGGGTTCGAGCAGTACTTC.

The CDR3 nucleotides are TGTGCCAGCAGCCCCACTAGCGGAAGCACAGATACGCAGTATTTT. It encodes CASSPTSGSTDTQYF. The gene calls are TRBV7-6 and TRBJ2-3, with 8 positions matching TRBD2. Germline CDR1 reads SGHVS; CDR2 reads FNYEAQ. Trimming at V came to 5 bases and at J to 0 bases, leaving 4 bases not matched to a gene. CDR3 length equals 15 residues.

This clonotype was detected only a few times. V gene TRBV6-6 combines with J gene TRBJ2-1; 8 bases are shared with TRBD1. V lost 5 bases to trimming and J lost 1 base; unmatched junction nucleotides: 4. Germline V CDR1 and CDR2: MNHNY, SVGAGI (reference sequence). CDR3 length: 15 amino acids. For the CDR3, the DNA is TGTGCCAGCAGTCTCCGACAGGGGTCCTACAATGAGCAGTTCTTC. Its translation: CASSLRQGSYNEQFF.

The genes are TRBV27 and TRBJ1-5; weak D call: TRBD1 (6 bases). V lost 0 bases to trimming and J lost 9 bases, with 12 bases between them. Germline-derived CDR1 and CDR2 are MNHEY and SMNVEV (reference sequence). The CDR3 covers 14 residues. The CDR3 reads CASSLSIEGGPQHF. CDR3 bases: TGTGCCAGCAGTTTATCAATTGAAGGGGGGCCCCAGCATTTT.

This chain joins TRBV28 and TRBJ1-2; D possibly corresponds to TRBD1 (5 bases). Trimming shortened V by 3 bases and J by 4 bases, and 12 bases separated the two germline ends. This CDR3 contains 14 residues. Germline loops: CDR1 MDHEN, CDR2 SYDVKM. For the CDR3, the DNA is TGTGCCAGCAGTTTCTCAGGGTCCCCCTATGGCTACACCTTC. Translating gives CASSFSGSPYGYTF.

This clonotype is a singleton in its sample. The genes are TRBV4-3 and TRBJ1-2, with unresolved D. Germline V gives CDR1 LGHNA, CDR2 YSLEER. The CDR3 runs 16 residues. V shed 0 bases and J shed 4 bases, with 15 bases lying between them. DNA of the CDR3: TGCGCCAGCAGCCAAGAAATTGGCCAAAGGACCTATGGCTACACCTTC. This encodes CASSQEIGQRTYGYTF.

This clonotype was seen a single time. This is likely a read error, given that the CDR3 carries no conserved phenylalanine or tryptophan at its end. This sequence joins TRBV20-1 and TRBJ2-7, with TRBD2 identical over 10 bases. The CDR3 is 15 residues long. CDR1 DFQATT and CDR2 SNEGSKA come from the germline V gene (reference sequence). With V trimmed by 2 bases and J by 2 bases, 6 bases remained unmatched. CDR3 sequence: CSARPASGGPYEQYL. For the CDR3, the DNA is TGCAGTGCTAGACCCGCTAGCGGGGGACCCTACGAGCAGTACCTC.

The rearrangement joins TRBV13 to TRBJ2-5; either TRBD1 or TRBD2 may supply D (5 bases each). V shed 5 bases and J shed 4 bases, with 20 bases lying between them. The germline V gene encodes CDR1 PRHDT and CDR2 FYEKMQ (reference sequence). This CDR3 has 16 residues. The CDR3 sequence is CASSPPAGRARETQYF. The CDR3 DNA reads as TGTGCCAGCAGCCCCCCGGCAGGGCGGGCGCGAGAGACCCAGTACTTC.

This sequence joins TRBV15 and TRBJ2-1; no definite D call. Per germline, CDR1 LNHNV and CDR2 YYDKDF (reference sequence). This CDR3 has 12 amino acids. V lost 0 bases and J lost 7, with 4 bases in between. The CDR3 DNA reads TGTGCCACCAGCAGAGATCCTAATGAGCAGTTCTTC. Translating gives CATSRDPNEQFF.

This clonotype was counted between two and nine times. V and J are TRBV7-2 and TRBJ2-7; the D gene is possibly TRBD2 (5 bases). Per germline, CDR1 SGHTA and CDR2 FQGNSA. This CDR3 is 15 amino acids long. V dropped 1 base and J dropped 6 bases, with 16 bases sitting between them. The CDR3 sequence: CASSLVTSLHSEQYF. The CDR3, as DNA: TGTGCCAGCAGCTTAGTTACTAGTCTTCACTCCGAGCAGTACTTC. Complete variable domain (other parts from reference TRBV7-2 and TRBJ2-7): GAGVSQSPSNKVTEKGKDVELRCDPISGHTALYWYRQSLGQGLEFLIYFQGNSAPDKSGLPSDRFSAERTGGSVSTLTIQRTQQEDSAVYLCASSLVTSLHSEQYFGPGTRLTVT.

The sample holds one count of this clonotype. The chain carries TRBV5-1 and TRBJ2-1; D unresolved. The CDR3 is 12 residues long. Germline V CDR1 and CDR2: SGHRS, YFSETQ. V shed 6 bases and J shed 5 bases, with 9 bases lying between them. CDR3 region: CASNAYDNEQFF. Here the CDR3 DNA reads TGCGCCAGCAACGCTTATGACAATGAGCAGTTCTTC.

CDR3 protein: CASSYWWTGHEQYF. As DNA, the CDR3 is TGTGCCAGCAGTTACTGGTGGACAGGGCACGAGCAGTACTTC. The chain uses TRBV6-2 or TRBV6-3 and TRBJ2-7, with 8 bases matching TRBD1. V dropped 1 base and J dropped 5; count of bases not matched to a gene: 4. The germline CDR1 and CDR2 sequences are MNHEY and SVGEGT. The CDR3 is made up of 14 amino acids.

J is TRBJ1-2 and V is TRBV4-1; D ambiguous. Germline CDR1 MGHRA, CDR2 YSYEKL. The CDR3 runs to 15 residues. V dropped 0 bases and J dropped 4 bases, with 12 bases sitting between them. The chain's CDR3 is CASSQDASLLYGYTF. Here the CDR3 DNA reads TGCGCCAGCAGCCAAGATGCATCTCTCCTCTATGGCTACACCTTC.